These T cell receptor beta chains were read from a single sample in a study of blood T cell repertoires in COVID-19. Repertoires were generated with immunoSEQ multiplex PCR, while TCRdb's copy carries only in-frame clones and drops some. The data contain roughly 150,000 clones, 80% of them singletons. Sequencing input: peripheral blood. All receptors come from a woman aged 45-59 years with acute or convalescent COVID-19. The CDR3 runs from the conserved cysteine through the conserved F or W. D genes are given only for firm matches. Clone sizes are given selectively: once, few, many, or a class where the clone is expanded.

.	TRBV18	TRBJ1-6	.	TGTGCCAGCTCACCACGAGGGTCGTCACCCCTCCACTTT	CASSPRGSSPLHF
.	TRBV27	TRBJ1-1	.	TGTGCCAGCAAGTTCGGTTCGACTGAAGCTTTCTTT	CASKFGSTEAFF
.	TRBV2	TRBJ2-7	TRBD2	TGTGCCAGCAGTGAAGGGGCGGGGGGCTACGAGCAGTACTTC	CASSEGAGGYEQYF
.	TRBV7-9	TRBJ2-3	.	TGTGCCAGCAGCCCAGGTCCAGATACGCAGTATTTT	CASSPGPDTQYF
.	TRBV27	TRBJ1-6	.	TGTGCCAGCAGTTTACAAGCTTCCTATAATTCACCCCTCCACTTT	CASSLQASYNSPLHF
.	TRBV4-2	TRBJ1-3	.	TGTGCCAGCAGCCAAGCAGGGGATGGAAACACCATATATTTT	CASSQAGDGNTIYF
.	TRBV2	TRBJ1-2	TRBD1	TGTGCCAGCAGGACAGGGCCTGGCTACACCTTC	CASRTGPGYTF
once	TRBV12-3/TRBV12-4	TRBJ2-7	.	TGTGCCAGCAGCCAGCTAGCGAACGAGCAGTACTTC	CASSQLANEQYF
.	TRBV27	TRBJ2-2	TRBD1	TGTGCCAGCAGTCCCTGGGGACAGGGTGACACCGGGGAGCTGTTTTTT	CASSPWGQGDTGELFF
.	TRBV2	TRBJ1-2	.	TGTGCCAGCACGGTTAAAGCAACATCGGGTGGCTACACCTTC	CASTVKATSGGYTF
.	TRBV9	TRBJ1-6	.	TGTGCCAGCAGCGTATATTACGCGGTCTCCTATAATTCACCCCTCCACTTT	CASSVYYAVSYNSPLHF
.	TRBV11-3	TRBJ2-5	TRBD1	TGTGCCAGCAGCCCTGGACAGGTGGAGACCCAGTACTTC	CASSPGQVETQYF
.	TRBV28	TRBJ1-1	.	TGTGCCAGCAGCTACTCGTTCTCAGCTTTCTTT	CASSYSFSAFF
once	TRBV7-2	TRBJ1-1	.	TGTGCCATAAAGACAGGTTTGAACACTGAAGCTTTCTTT	CAIKTGLNTEAFF
.	TRBV12-3/TRBV12-4	TRBJ1-4	.	TGTGCCAGCAGTTTTCGGACTAATGAAAAACTGTTTTTT	CASSFRTNEKLFF
.	TRBV6-5	TRBJ1-6	.	TGTGCCAGCAGTTACTCTGACAGAAATAATTCACCCCTCCACTTT	CASSYSDRNNSPLHF
.	TRBV6-5	TRBJ1-3	.	TGTGCCAGCAGCGAGGAACGAGGAAACACCATATATTTT	CASSEERGNTIYF
.	TRBV28	TRBJ1-4	.	TGTGCCAGCCACCTGCGGGACGGTGGAAAACTGTTTTTT	CASHLRDGGKLFF
.	TRBV7-3	TRBJ2-1	TRBD2	TGTGCCAGCAGCTTAAACAGCGGGGGAGACAATGAGCAGTTCTTC	CASSLNSGGDNEQFF
.	TRBV19	TRBJ2-1	.	TGTGCCAGTCGGACAGAAATGGGAAATGAGCAGTTCTTC	CASRTEMGNEQFF
.	TRBV7-3	TRBJ2-3	TRBD2	TGTGCCAGCAGCGGCGGGGGAGGCACAGATACGCAGTATTTT	CASSGGGGTDTQYF
.	TRBV2	TRBJ2-2	.	TGTGCCAGCAGTATAGAAAGGGGATCGAACACCGGGGAGCTGTTTTTT	CASSIERGSNTGELFF
.	TRBV10-1	TRBJ2-5	TRBD1	TGCGCCAGCAGTGCACATTCCGGGACAGCCAACGAAGAGACCCAGTACTTC	CASSAHSGTANEETQYF
.	TRBV27	TRBJ1-5	TRBD1	TGTGCCAGCAGTTTCCAAGGACAGGAGGCCCAGCATTTT	CASSFQGQEAQHF
few	TRBV19	TRBJ2-2	TRBD1	TGTGCCAGCACCGACAGGGGTAACACCGGGGAGCTGTTTTTT	CASTDRGNTGELFF
.	TRBV5-8	TRBJ1-5	TRBD1	TGTGCCAGCAGCTTGGCCAGGGGGATCGGACAGCCCCAGCATTTT	CASSLARGIGQPQHF
few	TRBV6-5	TRBJ1-5	.	TGTGCCAGCAGTCGACTGGAACATCAGCCCCAGCATTTT	CASSRLEHQPQHF
once	TRBV27	TRBJ1-4	.	TGTGCCAGCAGTAGGCAGAGAGGTGCAACTAATGAAAAACTGTTTTTT	CASSRQRGATNEKLFF
many	TRBV7-9	TRBJ1-1	.	TGTGCCAGCAGCTTTCCCAGGAACACTGAAGCTTTCTTT	CASSFPRNTEAFF
once	TRBV11-3	TRBJ2-1	.	TGTGCCAGCAGCCGTACAGGGTTTGGTGAGCAGTTCTTC	CASSRTGFGEQFF
.	TRBV18	TRBJ1-2	TRBD1	TGTGCCAGCTCACTAAGTCCCGGGACAGGGAGCGGCTACACCTTC	CASSLSPGTGSGYTF
few	TRBV6-5	TRBJ2-5	.	TGTGCCAGCAGTTACGGGGGGACTTCAGGGACCCAGTACTTC	CASSYGGTSGTQYF